The 14 T cell receptor beta chains below come from one sample, sequenced in a study of breast tumors, draining lymph nodes, adjacent tissues. Using its own MiXCR run on the multiplex PCR reads, TCRdb lists one record per CDR3 protein. Found here are around 290,000 distinct CDR3 sequences, 30% to 35% of them singletons; the top ten hold 1.1%. Axillary draining lymph nodes of breast cancer patients supplied the node samples. The specimen was axillary lymph node tissue. All receptors come from a female donor with breast cancer. Some clones in this sample may be carry-over from other donors' samples.

This clonotype occurred many times. The J gene is TRBJ2-5, the V gene TRBV28, with D unclear. This CDR3 is 12 amino acids long. V lost 3 bases and J lost 5, with 7 bases in between. Germline V gives CDR1 MDHEN, CDR2 SYDVKM. The CDR3 spells CASSLNGETQYF. CDR3 DNA: TGTGCCAGCAGTTTGAACGGGGAGACCCAGTACTTC.

The chain links TRBV30 to TRBJ1-2; no firm D call. Trimming took off 0 bases at V and 6 bases at J, with 11 bases between the two ends. This CDR3 has 13 amino acids. In germline, CDR1 is GTSNPN, CDR2 SVGIG (reference sequence). CDR3 sequence reads: CAWSVMGNHGYTF. The CDR3 nucleotides are TGTGCCTGGAGTGTAATGGGGAACCATGGCTACACCTTC.

In this sample, this clonotype turned up many times. The genes are TRBV19 and TRBJ2-7; 10 positions match TRBD2. CDR1 LNHDA and CDR2 SQIVND come from the germline V gene (reference sequence). This CDR3 is built from 15 residues. Unmatched junction bases numbered 6, after V lost 6 bases and J lost 1 base. CDR3 residues: CASRKTSGVSYEQYF. In DNA form, the CDR3 reads TGTGCCAGTAGAAAAACTAGCGGGGTTTCCTACGAGCAGTACTTC.

Worth noting for this clonotype: With a much larger clone just one base away, this may be a read error. The CDR3 carries no conserved terminal phenylalanine or tryptophan, so it likely arises from a read error. The J gene is TRBJ1-4, the V gene TRBV6-5; perhaps TRBD1 as D (5 bases). Germline CDR1 is MNHEY and CDR2 is SVGAGI. Between the trimmed V and J ends, which lost 8 bases and 6 bases, there was a span of 13 bases. This CDR3 is 13 amino acids long. CDR3: CASAPRGDEKLFL. CDR3 DNA sequence: TGTGCCAGCGCCCCACGGGGGGATGAAAAACTGTTTCTT.

The chain carries TRBV24-1 and TRBJ2-5; 7 bases are a match to TRBD2. The CDR3 covers 15 residues. From germline, CDR1 is KGHDR and CDR2 SFDVKD. Trimming took 1 base from V and 1 from J; bases not matched to a gene: 2. The CDR3 protein is CATSDFRGVQETQYF. CDR3 nucleotide sequence: TGTGCCACCAGTGATTTTCGGGGGGTCCAAGAGACCCAGTACTTC.

This sequence joins TRBV12-3 or TRBV12-4 and TRBJ1-6; perhaps TRBD1 as D (5 bases). The CDR3 contains 17 residues. V gave up 5 bases and J gave up 5 bases, with 19 bases separating them. The CDR3 sequence is CASSAPGRGGHNSPLHF. The CDR3 nucleotides are TGTGCCAGCAGTGCTCCGGGGCGGGGGGGTCATAATTCACCCCTCCACTTT.

On this clonotype itself: A read error may account for a junction end that differs from germline. The rearrangement joins TRBV29-1 to TRBJ2-2; 9 nucleotides match TRBD2. Germline V gene sequence: CDR1 SQVTM, CDR2 ANQGSEA. This CDR3 has 11 amino acids. The CDR3 reads CSVEGAGGPFF. The CDR3 nucleotides are TGCAGCGTCGAAGGGGCGGGAGGGCCGTTTTTT.

The chain has TRBV6-6 and TRBJ2-1; 9 bases agree with TRBD1. Unmatched junction bases numbered 6, after V lost 2 bases and J lost 4 bases. This CDR3 is built from 16 residues. Per the germline V gene, CDR1 is MNHNY and CDR2 is SVGAGI (reference sequence). The CDR3 region has the DNA TGTGCCAGCAGTTACACCCGGGACAGGGAGTACAATGAGCAGTTCTTC. Its translation is CASSYTRDREYNEQFF.

At least ten counts were recorded for this clonotype. This chain links TRBV7-2 with TRBJ2-7; D is perhaps TRBD2 (5 bases). Germline V gene sequence: CDR1 SGHTA, CDR2 FQGNSA. V lost 6 bases and J 0 bases, leaving 15 bases between the germline ends. The CDR3 consists of 15 residues. In DNA form, the CDR3 reads TGTGCCAGCAGACCGGGCGGGTACGGCTCCTACGAGCAGTACTTC. It specifies CASRPGGYGSYEQYF.

On this clonotype itself: As the CDR3 is not closed by the conserved phenylalanine or tryptophan, this likely results from a read error. The J gene is TRBJ2-2, the V gene TRBV6-4, with TRBD2 as a possible D gene (5 bases). CDR1 is MRHNA, CDR2 SNTAGT, per germline. The CDR3 is made up of 16 amino acids. V lost 6 bases and J 0 bases, leaving 14 bases between the germline ends. CDR3 DNA sequence: TGTGCCAGCAGCCACTCTGCGGGCGCGAACACCGGGGAGCTGTTTTCT. This sequence encodes CASSHSAGANTGELFS.

The V and J genes are TRBV5-8 and TRBJ2-1; 9 bases agree with TRBD2. J was trimmed by 6 bases and V by 4 bases; bases with no gene match: 11. Germline loops: CDR1 SGHTS, CDR2 YDEGEE. This CDR3 contains 16 residues. In nucleotides, the CDR3 is TGTGCCAGCAGCCACCTCCGCGGGACTAGCATCAATGAGCAGTTCTTC. Its protein is CASSHLRGTSINEQFF.

This clonotype was observed many times. This sequence joins TRBV12-3 or TRBV12-4 and TRBJ1-5, with TRBD1 identical over 8 bases. The CDR3 totals 14 residues. With V trimmed by 3 bases and J by 7 bases, 5 bases remained unmatched. The CDR3 spells CASSFRTGRQPQHF. The DNA for the CDR3 is TGTGCCAGCAGTTTTCGGACAGGGAGGCAGCCCCAGCATTTT.

This clonotype turned up a few times. This sequence may be a read error, since a much larger clone differs from it by one base. The chain has TRBV12-3 or TRBV12-4 and TRBJ1-4, with TRBD1 identical over 7 bases. The V segment lost 5 bases and the J segment 6 bases; nucleotides outside the gene matches: 9. The CDR3 has 15 amino acids. Written as DNA, the CDR3 is TGTGCCAGCAGTCACCACAGGGGAGGTGATGAAAAACTGTTTTTT. It encodes CASSHHRGGDEKLFF.

This clonotype showed up many times. CDR3 residues: CASSLMRAAGETQYF. CDR3 nucleotides: TGTGCCAGCAGCTTAATGCGGGCCGCGGGAGAGACCCAGTACTTC. This chain links TRBV7-2 with TRBJ2-5; D is perhaps TRBD2 (5 bases). Between the trimmed V and J ends, which lost 2 bases and 4 bases, there was a span of 14 bases. This CDR3 is built from 15 residues. Germline CDR1 and CDR2: SGHTA and FQGNSA.